Each of the 26 T cell receptor beta chains below was sequenced from the same sample in a study of cytomegalovirus exposure and HLA in healthy donors (dated by TCRdb to about 2017). The method behind the library was the immunoSEQ multiplex PCR assay. For the multiplex PCR, a mixture combining 60 forward primers for TCR Vbeta segments and 13 reverse primers for TCR Jbeta segments was used. TCRdb carries this immuneACCESS record with in-frame sequences only. Its versions omit some clonotypes, under half of them owing to an unresolved V gene in the studies checked, with the rest unexplained. Recorded for this sample are 90,000 to 100,000 clones; about 80% of them occurred a single time. The ten largest account for approximately 6.4% of the sample. Sequenced material: PBMCs. The receptors here all came from a man aged 35 to 55 in good health and CMV-seropositive.

The chain uses TRBV19 and TRBJ2-1, with 10 bases aligning to TRBD1. Germline CDR1 is LNHDA and CDR2 is SQIVND (reference sequence). The V and J ends lost 6 bases and 9 bases, in that order; junction bases with no gene match: 2. The CDR3 has 12 amino acids. CDR3 in amino acids: CASRDRGVEQFF. The CDR3 DNA reads TGTGCCAGTAGGGACAGGGGGGTTGAGCAGTTCTTC.

The chain carries TRBV20-1 and TRBJ1-2; D might be TRBD1 (5 bases). The CDR3 is 11 amino acids. The ends were cut back, 6 bases at V and 7 bases at J, with 12 bases in the middle. Germline V lookup: CDR1 DFQATT, CDR2 SNEGSKA (reference sequence). The DNA for the CDR3 is TGCAGTGCCAACAGACAGCTTGGCTACACCTTC. Translation: CSANRQLGYTF.

This clone has just a few counts. This chain connects TRBV4-2 to TRBJ1-5; 9 nucleotides match TRBD1. The CDR3 has 17 amino acids. Trimming at V came to 2 bases and at J to 6 bases, leaving 11 bases not matched to a gene. In germline, CDR1 is LGHNA, CDR2 YNFKEQ. In DNA, the CDR3 is TGTGCCAGCAGCCAATTACAGGGGGCCCCAGCGGGTCAGCCCCAGCATTTT. Protein product: CASSQLQGAPAGQPQHF.

This sequence joins TRBV5-1 and TRBJ2-1, with a possible D match to TRBD2 (6 bases). The CDR3 sequence is 14 residues long. Germline assignment: CDR1 SGHRS and CDR2 YFSETQ. V shed 6 bases and J shed 0 bases, with 10 bases lying between them. In DNA form, the CDR3 reads TGCGCCAGCACCCGGGAGTCCTCCTACAATGAGCAGTTCTTC. The encoded protein is CASTRESSYNEQFF.

The chain employs TRBV10-3 and TRBJ2-5, with a possible D match to TRBD2 (6 bases). CDR1 is ENHRY and CDR2 is SYGVKD in the germline V gene. The CDR3 has 13 amino acids. Between the trimmed V and J ends, which lost 5 bases and 5 bases, there was a span of 12 bases. CDR3 sequence: CAISRTTVETQYF. The CDR3 DNA reads TGTGCCATCAGTCGGACTACCGTGGAGACCCAGTACTTC.

CDR3 residues: CASSLGLANSYNEQFF. The DNA of the CDR3 is TGTGCCAGCAGCTTGGGACTAGCGAACTCCTACAATGAGCAGTTCTTC. This chain joins TRBV5-4 and TRBJ2-1, with 8 bases lining up with TRBD2. The CDR3 has 16 amino acids. Germline values: CDR1 SGHNT, CDR2 YYREEE (reference sequence). The ends lost 0 bases at V and 0 bases at J; junction bases unmatched: 2.

The V call is TRBV19, the J call TRBJ2-7, with D tentatively TRBD1 (6 bases). Germline CDR1 is LNHDA and CDR2 is SQIVND (reference sequence). The CDR3 contains 14 residues. V gave up 4 bases and J gave up 2 bases, with 12 bases separating them. The CDR3 DNA is TGTGCCAGTAGTAGACGACAGGAGACCTACGAGCAGTACTTC. Its translation is CASSRRQETYEQYF.

J is TRBJ1-2 and V is TRBV9; maybe TRBD1 (6 bases). CDR1 is SGDLS and CDR2 is YYNGEE in the germline V gene. The V and J ends lost 0 bases and 7 bases respectively, with 19 bases between them. This CDR3 has 16 amino acids. In DNA form, the CDR3 reads TGTGCCAGCAGCGTAGAGGGGGACCCCAAGGGCGGTGGCTACACCTTC. Translation: CASSVEGDPKGGGYTF. Combining the CDR3 with reference TRBV9 and TRBJ1-2 gives the whole variable domain DSGVTQTPKHLITATGQRVTLRCSPRSGDLSVYWYQQSLDQGLQFLIQYYNGEERAKGNILERFSAQQFPDLHSELNLSSLELGDSALYFCASSVEGDPKGGGYTFGSGTRLTVV.

The genes are TRBV7-9 and TRBJ2-7; the D gene is possibly TRBD1 (5 bases). Germline lookup yields CDR1 SEHNR and CDR2 FQNEAQ (reference sequence). V was trimmed by 2 bases and J by 0 bases, leaving 17 bases between them. CDR3 length equals 17 residues. The CDR3 here is CASSLISVRESSYEQYF. The CDR3 DNA is TGTGCCAGCAGCTTAATATCGGTCAGGGAAAGCTCCTACGAGCAGTACTTC.

This clone was seen only a few times. The gene calls are TRBV18 and TRBJ2-7; TRBD2 matches 8 bases. The junction had 4 bases not matched to a gene; V was cut back by 2 bases and J by 4 bases. The CDR3 is made up of 14 amino acids. Germline CDR1 KGHSH, CDR2 LQKENI. DNA for the CDR3: TGTGCCAGCTCACCAAGGAGCGGGGGTTACGAGCAGTACTTC. This gives the protein CASSPRSGGYEQYF. The full variable domain, with the rest looked up from reference TRBV18 and TRBJ2-7, is NAGVMQNPRHLVRRRGQEARLRCSPMKGHSHVYWYRQLPEEGLKFMVYLQKENIIDESGMPKERFSAEFPKEGPSILRIQQVVRGDSAAYFCASSPRSGGYEQYFGPGTRLTVT.

J is TRBJ2-1 and V is TRBV9, with 10 nucleotides matching TRBD1. The V gene's germline CDR1 is SGDLS and CDR2 YYNGEE. This CDR3 spans 15 amino acids. V shed 4 bases and J 8 bases; nucleotides not matched to a gene: 9. The CDR3: CASSNRQGAWDEQFF. The CDR3 DNA follows: TGTGCCAGCAGCAACCGACAGGGGGCGTGGGATGAGCAGTTCTTC.

The CDR3 reads CSVEDRHRRTDTQYF. The CDR3 bases are TGCAGCGTTGAAGATAGGCACAGACGCACAGATACGCAGTATTTT. The chain combines TRBV29-1 with TRBJ2-3; no clear D gene. CDR3 length: 15 amino acids. Trimming took off 0 bases at V and 1 base at J, with 11 bases between the two ends. CDR1 is SQVTM, CDR2 ANQGSEA, per germline.

The chain couples TRBV4-1 to TRBJ2-3, with a possible D match to TRBD1 (5 bases). With 4 bases removed from V and 0 bases from J, the gap between germline ends came to 14 bases. The germline CDR1 and CDR2 sequences are MGHRA and YSYEKL. The CDR3 is made up of 16 amino acids. The CDR3 here is CASSRQDITSTDTQYF. The CDR3 DNA follows: TGCGCCAGCAGCCGCCAGGACATCACTAGCACAGATACGCAGTATTTT.

This clone was detected a few times. This rearrangement joins TRBV13 to TRBJ1-3; D gene uncertain. Trimming stripped 1 base from V and 2 bases from J, with 3 bases between. CDR3 size: 13 residues. CDR1 and CDR2 (germline): PRHDT, FYEKMQ (reference sequence). In nucleotides, the CDR3 is TGTGCCAGCAGCTTAGCCGCTGGAAACACCATATATTTT. It codes for CASSLAAGNTIYF.

This sequence joins TRBV4-2 and TRBJ2-3; 12 bases map to TRBD1. The V gene end was trimmed by 1 base and the J gene end by 3 bases; junction bases not matched to a gene: 11. This CDR3 is 19 amino acids long. CDR1 is LGHNA and CDR2 is YNFKEQ in the germline V gene. The CDR3 spells CASSQGRDRGRFWTDTQYF. CDR3 nucleotides: TGTGCCAGCAGCCAAGGGAGGGACAGGGGGCGCTTCTGGACAGATACGCAGTATTTT.

The chain is built from TRBV27 and TRBJ1-4; weak D call: TRBD1 (5 bases). CDR1 is MNHEY and CDR2 is SMNVEV in the germline V gene (reference sequence). The CDR3 covers 13 residues. V lost 3 bases to trimming and J lost 8 bases, with 10 bases between them. The DNA of the CDR3 is TGTGCCAGCAGTTTGGGGGGGGAAGAAAAACTGTTTTTT. As protein: CASSLGGEEKLFF.

The chain carries TRBV28 and TRBJ1-4; D gene uncertain. V lost 3 bases and J lost 0, with 5 bases in between. The CDR3 has 14 amino acids. The germline V gene has CDR1 MDHEN and CDR2 SYDVKM. CDR3 protein: CASSFQTTNEKLFF. The CDR3 DNA reads as TGTGCCAGCAGTTTTCAGACAACTAATGAAAAACTGTTTTTT.

The J gene is TRBJ2-2, the V gene TRBV9; TRBD2 might be the D (7 bases). The CDR3 spans 15 residues. Looked up from germline, CDR1 is SGDLS and CDR2 is YYNGEE. V gave up 3 bases and J gave up 6 bases, with 15 bases separating them. CDR3 in amino acids: CASSGVGGGSGELFF. Written as DNA, the CDR3 is TGTGCCAGCAGCGGGGTAGGGGGGGGGTCCGGGGAGCTGTTTTTT.

Only a few counts were recorded for this clone. This sequence joins TRBV27 and TRBJ2-3; D gene ambiguous. The CDR3 covers 17 residues. Germline CDR1 and CDR2: MNHEY and SMNVEV (reference sequence). V lost 0 bases and J lost 0, with 13 bases in between. In nucleotides, the CDR3 is TGTGCCAGCAGTTTATCCACCCTAAGAGCCAGCACAGATACGCAGTATTTT. Protein product: CASSLSTLRASTDTQYF.

This clone has a handful of counts. J is TRBJ2-5 and V is TRBV18; maybe TRBD2 (5 bases). The germline CDR1 and CDR2 sequences are KGHSH and LQKENI. The CDR3 length is 12 residues. Trimming left V 5 bases short and J 5 bases short, with 9 bases between. The CDR3 sequence: CASSEGRETQYF. Written as DNA, the CDR3 is TGTGCCAGCTCAGAGGGCCGGGAGACCCAGTACTTC.

This clone was observed a single time. The rearrangement uses TRBV6-5 and TRBJ2-7; D is unclear. Trimming shortened V by 2 bases and J by 2 bases, and 7 bases separated the two germline ends. There are 13 residues in the CDR3. The germline V gene encodes CDR1 MNHEY and CDR2 SVGAGI. The CDR3 sequence: CASSYAGTYEQYF. CDR3 DNA: TGTGCCAGCAGTTACGCAGGCACCTACGAGCAGTACTTC.

This clone was counted only a few times. This chain uses TRBV28 with TRBJ2-7; possible D gene TRBD2, 5 bases. Germline CDR1 and CDR2: MDHEN and SYDVKM. The V end was cut by 2 bases, the J end by 0 bases, with 8 bases between. This CDR3 has 14 residues. CDR3 in amino acids: CASSLHGNSYEQYF. The CDR3 DNA reads TGTGCCAGCAGTTTACACGGGAACTCCTACGAGCAGTACTTC.

The chain recombines TRBV10-3 with TRBJ1-1; tentatively, D is TRBD1 (5 bases). The CDR3 extends over 11 amino acids. Trimming cost V 11 bases and J 5 bases, with 12 bases left between them. Germline values: CDR1 ENHRY, CDR2 SYGVKD. The CDR3 sequence is CAAQGGTEAFF. Here the CDR3 DNA reads TGTGCCGCTCAGGGTGGGACTGAAGCTTTCTTT.

The chain joins TRBV4-1 to TRBJ1-5; 9 nucleotides align to TRBD1. The CDR3 has 14 residues. Germline V gives CDR1 MGHRA, CDR2 YSYEKL. J lost 5 bases, V lost 1 base, and 0 bases had no gene match. Here the CDR3 reads CASSQGTGDQPQHF. CDR3 nucleotides: TGCGCCAGCAGCCAAGGGACAGGGGATCAGCCCCAGCATTTT.

The chain joins TRBV28 to TRBJ1-6, with D possibly being TRBD1 (6 bases). V dropped 5 bases and J dropped 8 bases, with 7 bases sitting between them. This CDR3 has 12 residues. Germline CDR1 reads MDHEN; CDR2 reads SYDVKM. This chain's CDR3 is CASSRTDSPLHF. DNA for the CDR3: TGTGCCAGCAGTCGGACAGATTCACCCCTCCACTTT.

The genes are TRBV4-3 and TRBJ2-1; 8 nucleotides line up with TRBD2. From germline, CDR1 is LGHNA and CDR2 YSLEER. The trim removed 5 bases at V and 2 bases at J, leaving 2 bases unmatched. CDR3 length: 14 residues. CDR3 residues: CASSSGLAYNEQFF. Here the CDR3 DNA reads TGCGCCAGCAGCTCGGGACTAGCCTACAATGAGCAGTTCTTC.